This TCR beta chain was found in a study of blood T cell repertoires in COVID-19. Study summary: Specimens from acute and convalescent COVID-19 originated in the United States, Italy and Spain.

Per the original data handling: Scientists estimated how many nucleated cells there were by amplifying reference gene primers. Here immunoSEQ multiplex PCR was the method, and the copy in TCRdb shows in-frame clones only, minus some. Clonal size and the V and J genes are those of that table, whereas D and trimming came from the DNA. The data contain around 200,000 clones, about 82% of them singletons. Recruitment covered some 25 US areas and drew participants whose ages spanned 18 to 89 years. Participants reported their clinical history, and cohort assignment relied on those reports. Details on this clone: The sample holds other DNA sequences that translate to the same CDR3.

The CDR3 has 11 residues. Germline CDR1 and CDR2: SQVTM and ANQGSEA. Trimming removed 3 bases at V and 8 bases at J, with 7 bases between. Sequencing was performed on PBMCs or T cells enriched from blood (not recorded which). V usage is TRBV29-1 and J usage is TRBJ1-4; no clear D gene. This clonotype was sampled from a man aged 35 to 55 with acute COVID-19. DNA of the CDR3: TGCAGCGTTGAGGCCGGGGAAAAACTGTTTTTT. Amino acids: CSVEAGEKLFF.